This section outlines one T cell receptor (beta chain) sequence together with its context. Clones were sequenced by immunoSEQ multiplex PCR, and TCRdb holds only the in-frame ones, with some missing. Among fewer than 70,000 clones listed, about 83% were seen once. These data are taken from a study of early stage breast cancer tumors. The CDR3 consists of 18 residues. Germline-derived CDR1 and CDR2 are SEHNR and FQNEAQ (reference sequence). The V and J ends lost 6 bases and 12 bases, in that order; junction bases with no gene match: 29. The sequence was collected from a person younger than 45 with breast cancer. This chain joins TRBV7-9 and TRBJ2-7; TRBD1 aligns across 7 bases. Sequences were obtained from blood. This CDR3 is CASSSPRDSSSFTDQGYF. The CDR3, as DNA: TGTGCCAGCAGTTCGCCTCGGGACAGTTCATCATTCACTGACCAGGGGTACTTC. The full variable domain, with the rest looked up from reference TRBV7-9 and TRBJ2-7, is DTGVSQNPRHKITKRGQNVTFRCDPISEHNRLYWYRQTLGQGPEFLTYFQNEAQLEKSRLLSDRFSAERPKGSFSTLEIQRTEQGDSAMYLCASSSPRDSSSFTDQGYFGPGTRLTVT.